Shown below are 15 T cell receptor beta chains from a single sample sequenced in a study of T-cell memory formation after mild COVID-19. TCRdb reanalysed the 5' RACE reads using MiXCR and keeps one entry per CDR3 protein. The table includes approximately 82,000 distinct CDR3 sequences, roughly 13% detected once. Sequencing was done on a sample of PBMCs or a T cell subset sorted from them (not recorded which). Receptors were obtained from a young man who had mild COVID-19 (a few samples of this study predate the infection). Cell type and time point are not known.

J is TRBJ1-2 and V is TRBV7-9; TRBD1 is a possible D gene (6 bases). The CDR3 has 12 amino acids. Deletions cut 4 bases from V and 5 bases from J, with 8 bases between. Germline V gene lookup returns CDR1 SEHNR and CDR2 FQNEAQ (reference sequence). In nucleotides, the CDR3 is TGTGCCAGCAGCTCAGGACAGTATGGCTACACCTTC. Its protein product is CASSSGQYGYTF.

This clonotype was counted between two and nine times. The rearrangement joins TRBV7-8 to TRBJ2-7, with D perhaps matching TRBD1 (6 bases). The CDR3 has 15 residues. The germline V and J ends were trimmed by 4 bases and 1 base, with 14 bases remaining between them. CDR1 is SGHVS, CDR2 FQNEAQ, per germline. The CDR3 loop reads CASSSHQGPSYEQYF. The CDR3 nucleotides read TGTGCCAGCAGCTCCCACCAGGGGCCTTCCTACGAGCAGTACTTC.

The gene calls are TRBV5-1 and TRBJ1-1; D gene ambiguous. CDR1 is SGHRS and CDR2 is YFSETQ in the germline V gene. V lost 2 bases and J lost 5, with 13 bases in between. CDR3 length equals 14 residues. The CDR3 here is CASSFERVRTEAFF. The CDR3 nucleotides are TGCGCCAGCAGCTTTGAACGTGTGCGGACTGAAGCTTTCTTT. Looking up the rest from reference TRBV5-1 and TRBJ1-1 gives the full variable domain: KAGVTQTPRYLIKTRGQQVTLSCSPISGHRSVSWYQQTPGQGLQFLFEYFSETQRNKGNFPGRFSGRQFSNSRSEMNVSTLELGDSALYLCASSFERVRTEAFFGQGTRLTVV.

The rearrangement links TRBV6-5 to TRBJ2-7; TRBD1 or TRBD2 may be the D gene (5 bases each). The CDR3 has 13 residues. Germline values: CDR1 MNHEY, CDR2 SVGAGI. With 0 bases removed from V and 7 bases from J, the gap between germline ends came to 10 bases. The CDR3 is CASSYSGEREQYF. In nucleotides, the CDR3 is TGTGCCAGCAGTTACTCGGGGGAGCGAGAGCAGTACTTC.

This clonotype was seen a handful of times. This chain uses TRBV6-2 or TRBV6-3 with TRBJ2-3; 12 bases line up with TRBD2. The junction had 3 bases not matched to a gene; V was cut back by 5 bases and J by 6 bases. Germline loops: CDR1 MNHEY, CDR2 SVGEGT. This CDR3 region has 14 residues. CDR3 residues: CASSHGLAGDTQYF. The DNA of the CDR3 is TGTGCCAGCAGTCACGGACTAGCGGGGGATACGCAGTATTTT.

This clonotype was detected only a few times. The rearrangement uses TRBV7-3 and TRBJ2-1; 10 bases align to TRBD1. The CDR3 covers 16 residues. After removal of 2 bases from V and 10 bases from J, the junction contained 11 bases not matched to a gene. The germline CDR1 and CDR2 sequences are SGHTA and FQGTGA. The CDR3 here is CASSLRGTGALREQFF. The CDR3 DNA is TGTGCCAGCAGCTTACGGGGGACAGGGGCCCTTCGGGAGCAGTTCTTC.

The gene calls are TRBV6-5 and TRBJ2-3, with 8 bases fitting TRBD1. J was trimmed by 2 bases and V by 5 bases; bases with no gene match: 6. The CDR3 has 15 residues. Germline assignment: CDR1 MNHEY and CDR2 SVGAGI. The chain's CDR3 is CASSRDRGYTDTQYF. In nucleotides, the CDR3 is TGTGCCAGCAGTAGAGACAGGGGTTACACAGATACGCAGTATTTT.

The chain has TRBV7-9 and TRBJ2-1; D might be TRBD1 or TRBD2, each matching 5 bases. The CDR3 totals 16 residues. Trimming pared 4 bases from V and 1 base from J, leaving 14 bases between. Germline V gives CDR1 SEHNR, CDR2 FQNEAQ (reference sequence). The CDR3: CASSSAGRGSYNEQFF. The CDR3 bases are TGTGCCAGCAGCTCCGCAGGGAGAGGGTCCTACAATGAGCAGTTCTTC.

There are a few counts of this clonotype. Written as DNA, the CDR3 is TGTGCCAGCTCACCCTGGGGCGCGCCCGATACGCAGTATTTT. Translation: CASSPWGAPDTQYF. The chain carries TRBV18 and TRBJ2-3; tentatively, D is TRBD1 (5 bases). Between the trimmed V and J ends, which lost 3 bases and 6 bases, there was a span of 13 bases. This CDR3 is 14 amino acids long. Germline V gene data show CDR1 as KGHSH and CDR2 as LQKENI.

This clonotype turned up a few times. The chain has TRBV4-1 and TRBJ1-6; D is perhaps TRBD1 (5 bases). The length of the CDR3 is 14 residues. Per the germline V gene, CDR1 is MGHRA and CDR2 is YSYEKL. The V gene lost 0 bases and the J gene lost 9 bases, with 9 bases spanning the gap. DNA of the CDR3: TGCGCCAGCAGCCAAGATCAGGGATTTTCACCCCTCCACTTT. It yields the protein CASSQDQGFSPLHF.

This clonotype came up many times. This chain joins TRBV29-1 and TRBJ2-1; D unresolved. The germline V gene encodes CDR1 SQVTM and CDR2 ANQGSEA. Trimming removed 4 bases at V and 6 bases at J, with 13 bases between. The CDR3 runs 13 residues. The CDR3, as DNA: TGCAGCGTTGGTGCCGGCAGTGGCAATGAGCAGTTCTTC. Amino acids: CSVGAGSGNEQFF.

The CDR3 coding sequence is TGCGCCAGCAGCCAGGTGATGTTGGAGGCCGTCTCTGGAAACACCATATATTTT. It specifies CASSQVMLEAVSGNTIYF. The gene calls are TRBV4-1 and TRBJ1-3; no definite D call. Trimming cost V 3 bases and J 0 bases, with 18 bases left between them. Germline V gene sequence: CDR1 MGHRA, CDR2 YSYEKL. CDR3 length: 18 residues.

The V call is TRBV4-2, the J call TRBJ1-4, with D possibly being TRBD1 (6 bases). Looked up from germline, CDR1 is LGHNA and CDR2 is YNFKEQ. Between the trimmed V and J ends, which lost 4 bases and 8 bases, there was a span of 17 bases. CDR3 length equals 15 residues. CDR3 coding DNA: TGTGCCAGCAGCCTCACGGGGGGGGCGCGGGAAAAACTGTTTTTT. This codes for CASSLTGGAREKLFF.

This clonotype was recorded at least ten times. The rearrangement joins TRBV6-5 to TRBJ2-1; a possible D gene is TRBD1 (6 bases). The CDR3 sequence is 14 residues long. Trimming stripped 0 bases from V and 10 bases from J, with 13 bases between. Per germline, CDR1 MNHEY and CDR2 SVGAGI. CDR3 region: CASSYSSGEPEQFF. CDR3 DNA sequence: TGTGCCAGCAGTTACTCATCAGGGGAGCCCGAGCAGTTCTTC.

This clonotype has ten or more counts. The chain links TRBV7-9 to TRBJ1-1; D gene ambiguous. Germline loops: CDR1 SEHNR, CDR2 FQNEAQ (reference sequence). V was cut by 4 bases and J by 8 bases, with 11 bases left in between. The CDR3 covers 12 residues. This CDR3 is CASSYIQVEAFF. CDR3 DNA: TGTGCCAGCAGCTATATCCAGGTGGAAGCTTTCTTT. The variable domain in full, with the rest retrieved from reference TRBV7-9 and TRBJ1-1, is DTGVSQNPRHKITKRGQNVTFRCDPISEHNRLYWYRQTLGQGPEFLTYFQNEAQLEKSRLLSDRFSAERPKGSFSTLEIQRTEQGDSAMYLCASSYIQVEAFFGQGTRLTVV.